The TCR beta chain under discussion was sequenced for a study of blood T cell repertoires in COVID-19. Here immunoSEQ multiplex PCR was the method, and the copy in TCRdb shows in-frame clones only, minus some. The sample contains roughly 250,000 clones, roughly 82% of which appear only once. This TCR was sampled from a woman in her 70s with acute or convalescent COVID-19. The material sequenced was peripheral blood.

CDR3 residues: CASSFGVQETQYF. DNA of the CDR3: TGTGCCAGCAGTTTCGGGGTCCAAGAGACCCAGTACTTC. This chain uses TRBV27 with TRBJ2-5; a weak D match, TRBD2 (5 bases). Trimming removed 3 bases from V and 1 base from J, with 6 bases in between. CDR1 is MNHEY and CDR2 is SMNVEV in the germline V gene (reference sequence). The CDR3 is made up of 13 amino acids.